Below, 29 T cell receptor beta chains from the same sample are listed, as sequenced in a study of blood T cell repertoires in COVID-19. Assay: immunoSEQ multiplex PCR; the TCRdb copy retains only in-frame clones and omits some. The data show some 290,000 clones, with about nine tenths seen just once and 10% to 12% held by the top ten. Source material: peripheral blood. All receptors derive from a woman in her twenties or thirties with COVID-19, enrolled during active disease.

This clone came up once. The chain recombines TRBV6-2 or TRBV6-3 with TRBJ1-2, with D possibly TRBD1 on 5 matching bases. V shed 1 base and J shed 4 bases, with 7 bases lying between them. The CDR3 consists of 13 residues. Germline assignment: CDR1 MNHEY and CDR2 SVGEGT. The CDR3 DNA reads TGTGCCAGCAGTTACTACAGGATCTATGGCTACACCTTC. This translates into CASSYYRIYGYTF.

CDR3 bases: TGTGCCAGCAGCCCGGTCCCGAACACTGAAGCTTTCTTT. Protein sequence: CASSPVPNTEAFF. The chain is built from TRBV28 and TRBJ1-1, with D unclear. Per the germline V gene, CDR1 is MDHEN and CDR2 is SYDVKM. V shed 6 bases and J shed 1 base, with 9 bases lying between them. The length of the CDR3 is 13 residues.

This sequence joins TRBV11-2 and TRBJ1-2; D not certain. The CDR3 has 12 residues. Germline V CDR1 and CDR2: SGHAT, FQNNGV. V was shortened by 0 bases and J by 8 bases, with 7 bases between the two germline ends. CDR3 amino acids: CASSLEPSGYTF. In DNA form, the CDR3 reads TGTGCCAGCAGCTTAGAGCCGAGCGGCTACACCTTC.

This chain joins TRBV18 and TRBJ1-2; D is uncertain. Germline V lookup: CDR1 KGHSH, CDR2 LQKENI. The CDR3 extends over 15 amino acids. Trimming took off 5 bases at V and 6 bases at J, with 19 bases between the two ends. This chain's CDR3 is CASSTLPYYRDGYTF. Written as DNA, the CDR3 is TGTGCCAGCTCAACCTTGCCCTACTACCGGGATGGCTACACCTTC.

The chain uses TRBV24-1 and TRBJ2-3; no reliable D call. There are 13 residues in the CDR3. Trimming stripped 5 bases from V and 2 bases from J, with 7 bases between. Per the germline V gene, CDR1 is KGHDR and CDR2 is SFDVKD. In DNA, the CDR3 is TGTGCCACCAGTGGATCTACCACAGATACGCAGTATTTT. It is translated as CATSGSTTDTQYF.

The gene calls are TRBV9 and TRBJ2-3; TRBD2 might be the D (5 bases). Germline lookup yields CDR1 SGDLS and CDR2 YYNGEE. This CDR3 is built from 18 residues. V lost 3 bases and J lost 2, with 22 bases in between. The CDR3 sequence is CASSGDWRQALFTDTQYF. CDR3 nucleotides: TGTGCCAGCAGCGGAGATTGGAGGCAGGCCCTTTTCACAGATACGCAGTATTTT.

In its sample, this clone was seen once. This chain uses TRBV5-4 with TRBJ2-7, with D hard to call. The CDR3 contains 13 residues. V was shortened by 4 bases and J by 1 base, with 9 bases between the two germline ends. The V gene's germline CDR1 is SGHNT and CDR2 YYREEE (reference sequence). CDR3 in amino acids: CASSAAPSYEQYF. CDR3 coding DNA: TGTGCCAGCAGCGCGGCCCCTTCCTACGAGCAGTACTTC.

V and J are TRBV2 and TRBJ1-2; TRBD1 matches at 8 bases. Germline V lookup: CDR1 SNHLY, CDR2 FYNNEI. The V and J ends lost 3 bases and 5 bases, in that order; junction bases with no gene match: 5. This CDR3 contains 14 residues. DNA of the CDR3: TGTGCCAGCAGTGAGGGCAGGGGGCTGTATGGCTACACCTTC. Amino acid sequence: CASSEGRGLYGYTF.

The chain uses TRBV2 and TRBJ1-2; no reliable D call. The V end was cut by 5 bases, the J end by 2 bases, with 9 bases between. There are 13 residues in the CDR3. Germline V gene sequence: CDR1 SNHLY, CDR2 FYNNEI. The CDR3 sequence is CASSFRSNYGYTF. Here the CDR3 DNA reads TGTGCCAGCAGTTTCAGGTCGAACTATGGCTACACCTTC.

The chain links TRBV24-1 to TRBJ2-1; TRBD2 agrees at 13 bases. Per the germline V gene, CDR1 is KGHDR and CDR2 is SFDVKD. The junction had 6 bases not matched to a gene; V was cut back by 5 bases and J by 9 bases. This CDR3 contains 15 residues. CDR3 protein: CATSAPTSGRAEQFF. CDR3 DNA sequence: TGTGCCACCAGTGCCCCTACTAGCGGGAGGGCTGAGCAGTTCTTC.

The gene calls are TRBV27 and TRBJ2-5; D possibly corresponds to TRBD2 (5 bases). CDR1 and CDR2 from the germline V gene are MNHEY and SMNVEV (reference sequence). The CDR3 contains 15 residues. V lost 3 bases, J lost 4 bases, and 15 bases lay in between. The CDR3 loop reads CASSLSLLRGETQYF. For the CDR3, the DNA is TGTGCCAGCAGTTTGTCCTTACTCCGGGGAGAGACCCAGTACTTC.

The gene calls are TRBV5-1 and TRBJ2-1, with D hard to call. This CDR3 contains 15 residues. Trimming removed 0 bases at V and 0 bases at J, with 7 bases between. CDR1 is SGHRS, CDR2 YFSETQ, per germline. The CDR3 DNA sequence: TGCGCCAGCAGCTTGGACTGGAGCTCCTACAATGAGCAGTTCTTC. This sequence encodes CASSLDWSSYNEQFF. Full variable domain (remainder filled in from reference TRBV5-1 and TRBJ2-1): KAGVTQTPRYLIKTRGQQVTLSCSPISGHRSVSWYQQTPGQGLQFLFEYFSETQRNKGNFPGRFSGRQFSNSRSEMNVSTLELGDSALYLCASSLDWSSYNEQFFGPGTRLTVL.

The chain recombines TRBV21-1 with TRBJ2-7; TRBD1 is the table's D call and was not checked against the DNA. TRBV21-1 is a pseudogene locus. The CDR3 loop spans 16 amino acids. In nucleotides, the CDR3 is TGTGCCAGCAGCAAAGTGTCAGGGGAAGTCGGCTACGAGCAGTACTTC. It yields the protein CASSKVSGEVGYEQYF.

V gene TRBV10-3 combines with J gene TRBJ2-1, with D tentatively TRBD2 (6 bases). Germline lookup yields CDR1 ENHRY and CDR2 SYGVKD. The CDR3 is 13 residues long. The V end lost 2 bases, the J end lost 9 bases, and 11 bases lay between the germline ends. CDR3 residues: CAISEAGSGEQFF. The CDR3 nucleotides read TGTGCCATCAGTGAGGCGGGGTCTGGTGAGCAGTTCTTC.

The CDR3: CASSLGGPKNIQYF. CDR3 nucleotide sequence: TGTGCCAGCAGCTTAGGGGGGCCCAAAAACATTCAGTACTTC. The rearrangement uses TRBV11-2 and TRBJ2-4, with TRBD1 as a possible D gene (6 bases). Trimming shortened V by 1 base and J by 2 bases, and 6 bases separated the two germline ends. CDR1 SGHAT and CDR2 FQNNGV come from the germline V gene. The CDR3 length is 14 residues.

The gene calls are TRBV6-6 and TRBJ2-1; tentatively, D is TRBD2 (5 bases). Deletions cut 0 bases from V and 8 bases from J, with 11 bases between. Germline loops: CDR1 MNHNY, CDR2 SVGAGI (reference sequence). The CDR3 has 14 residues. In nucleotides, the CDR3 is TGTGCCAGCAGTTACTCCCCCCTCGGGGATGAGCAGTTCTTC. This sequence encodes CASSYSPLGDEQFF.

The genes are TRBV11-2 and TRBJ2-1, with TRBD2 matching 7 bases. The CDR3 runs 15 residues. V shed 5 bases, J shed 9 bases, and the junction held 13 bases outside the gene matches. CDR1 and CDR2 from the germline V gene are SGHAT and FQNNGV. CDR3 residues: CASSEPGLPLGEQFF. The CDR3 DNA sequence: TGTGCCAGCAGCGAACCGGGACTACCTTTGGGTGAGCAGTTCTTC.

CDR3 sequence: CATSDPRGVNTEAFF. The CDR3 nucleotides are TGTGCCACCAGTGATCCGCGGGGGGTGAACACTGAAGCTTTCTTT. The chain uses TRBV24-1 and TRBJ1-1; possible D gene TRBD1, 5 bases. V lost 3 bases and J 0 bases, leaving 10 bases between the germline ends. Germline assignment: CDR1 KGHDR and CDR2 SFDVKD. This CDR3 comprises 15 residues.

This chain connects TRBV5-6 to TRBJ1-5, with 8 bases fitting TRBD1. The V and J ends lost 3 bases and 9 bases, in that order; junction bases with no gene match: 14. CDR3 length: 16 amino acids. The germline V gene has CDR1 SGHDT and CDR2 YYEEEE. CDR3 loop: CASSSGQGAPGRPQHF. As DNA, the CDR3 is TGTGCCAGCAGCTCCGGACAGGGCGCTCCCGGGAGGCCCCAGCATTTT.

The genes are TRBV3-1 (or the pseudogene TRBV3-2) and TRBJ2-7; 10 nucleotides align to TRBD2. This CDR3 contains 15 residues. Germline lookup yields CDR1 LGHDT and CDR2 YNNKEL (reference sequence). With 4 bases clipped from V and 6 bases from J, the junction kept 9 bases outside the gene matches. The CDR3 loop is CASSPQAGGPFEQYF. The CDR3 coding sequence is TGTGCCAGCAGCCCCCAAGCGGGAGGGCCGTTCGAGCAGTACTTC.

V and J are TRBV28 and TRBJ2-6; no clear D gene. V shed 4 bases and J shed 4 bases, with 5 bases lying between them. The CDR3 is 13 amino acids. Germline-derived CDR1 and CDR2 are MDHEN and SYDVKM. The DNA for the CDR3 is TGTGCCAGCAGTTCGTCCGGGGCCAACGTCCTGACTTTC. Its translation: CASSSSGANVLTF.

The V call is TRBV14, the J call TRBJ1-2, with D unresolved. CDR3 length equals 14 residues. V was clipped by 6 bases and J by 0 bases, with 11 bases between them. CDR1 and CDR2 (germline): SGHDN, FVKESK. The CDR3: CASRLTGSNYGYTF. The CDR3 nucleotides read TGTGCCAGCAGGCTAACCGGGTCTAACTATGGCTACACCTTC.

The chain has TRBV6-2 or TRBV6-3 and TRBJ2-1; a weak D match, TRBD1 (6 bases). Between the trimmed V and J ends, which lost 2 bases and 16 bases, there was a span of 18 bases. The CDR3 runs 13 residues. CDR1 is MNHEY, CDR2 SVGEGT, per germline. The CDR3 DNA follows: TGTGCCAGCAGTTACGCTCCCGGGACAACGCGATTCTTC. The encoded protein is CASSYAPGTTRFF.

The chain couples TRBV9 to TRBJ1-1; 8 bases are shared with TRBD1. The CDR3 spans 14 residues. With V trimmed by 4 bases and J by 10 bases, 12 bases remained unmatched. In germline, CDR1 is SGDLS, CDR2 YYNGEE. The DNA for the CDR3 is TGTGCCAGCAGCCTAACAGGGGGGCCCGTCGGAGCTTTCTTT. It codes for CASSLTGGPVGAFF. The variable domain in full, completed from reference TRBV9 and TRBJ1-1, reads DSGVTQTPKHLITATGQRVTLRCSPRSGDLSVYWYQQSLDQGLQFLIQYYNGEERAKGNILERFSAQQFPDLHSELNLSSLELGDSALYFCASSLTGGPVGAFFGQGTRLTVV.

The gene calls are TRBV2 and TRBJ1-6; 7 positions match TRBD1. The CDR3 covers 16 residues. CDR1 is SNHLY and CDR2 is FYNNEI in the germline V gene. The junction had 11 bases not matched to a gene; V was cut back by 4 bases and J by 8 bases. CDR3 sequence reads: CASSADRVIRYSPLHF. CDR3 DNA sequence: TGTGCCAGCAGTGCCGACAGGGTCATTCGGTATTCACCCCTCCACTTT.

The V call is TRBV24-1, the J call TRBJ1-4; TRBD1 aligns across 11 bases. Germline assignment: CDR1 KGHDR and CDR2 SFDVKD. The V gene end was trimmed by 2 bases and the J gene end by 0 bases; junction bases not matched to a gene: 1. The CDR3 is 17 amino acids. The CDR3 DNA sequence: TGTGCCACCAGTGATTCGGGACAGGGGGCAACTAATGAAAAACTGTTTTTT. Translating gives CATSDSGQGATNEKLFF.

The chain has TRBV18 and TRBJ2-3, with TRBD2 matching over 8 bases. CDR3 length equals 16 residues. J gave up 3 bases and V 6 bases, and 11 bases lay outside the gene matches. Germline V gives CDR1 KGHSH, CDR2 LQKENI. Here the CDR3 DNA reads TGTGCCAGCTCGGGTAAAGCGGGAGCTCGGACAGATACGCAGTATTTT. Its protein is CASSGKAGARTDTQYF.

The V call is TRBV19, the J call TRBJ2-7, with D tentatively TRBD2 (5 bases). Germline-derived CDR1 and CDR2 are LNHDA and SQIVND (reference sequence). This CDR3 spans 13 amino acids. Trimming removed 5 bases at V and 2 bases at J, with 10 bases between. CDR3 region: CASSEGAAYEQYF. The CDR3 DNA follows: TGTGCCAGTAGTGAGGGCGCTGCCTACGAGCAGTACTTC.

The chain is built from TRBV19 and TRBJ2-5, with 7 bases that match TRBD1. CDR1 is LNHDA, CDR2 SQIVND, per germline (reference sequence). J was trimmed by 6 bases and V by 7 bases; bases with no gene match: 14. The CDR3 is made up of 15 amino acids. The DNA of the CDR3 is TGTGCCAGTAATGAAGGGATGGCAGGGGGTAAGACCCAGTACTTC. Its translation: CASNEGMAGGKTQYF. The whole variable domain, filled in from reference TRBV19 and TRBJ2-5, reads DGGITQSPKYLFRKEGQNVTLSCEQNLNHDAMYWYRQDPGQGLRLIYYSQIVNDFQKGDIAEGYSVSREKKESFPLTVTSAQKNPTAFYLCASNEGMAGGKTQYFGPGTRLLVL.